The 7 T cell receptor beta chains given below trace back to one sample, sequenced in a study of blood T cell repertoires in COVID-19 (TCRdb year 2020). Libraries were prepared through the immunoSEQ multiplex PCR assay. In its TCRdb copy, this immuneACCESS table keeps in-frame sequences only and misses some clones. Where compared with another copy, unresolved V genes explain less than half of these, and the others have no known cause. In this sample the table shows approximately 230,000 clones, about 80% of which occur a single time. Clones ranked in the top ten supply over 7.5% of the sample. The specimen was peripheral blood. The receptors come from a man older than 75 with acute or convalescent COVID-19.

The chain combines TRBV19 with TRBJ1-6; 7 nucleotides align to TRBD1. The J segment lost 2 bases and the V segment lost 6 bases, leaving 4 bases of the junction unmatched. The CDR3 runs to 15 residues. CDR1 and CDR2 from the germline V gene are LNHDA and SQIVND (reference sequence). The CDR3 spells CASRSTGAYNSPLHF. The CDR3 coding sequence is TGTGCCAGTAGATCTACAGGGGCCTATAATTCACCCCTCCACTTT.

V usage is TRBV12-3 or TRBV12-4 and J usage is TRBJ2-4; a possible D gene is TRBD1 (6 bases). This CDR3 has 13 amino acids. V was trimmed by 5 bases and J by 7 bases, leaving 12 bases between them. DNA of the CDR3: TGTGCCAGCAGTAAAAACAGGGTTAACATTCAGTACTTC. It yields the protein CASSKNRVNIQYF.

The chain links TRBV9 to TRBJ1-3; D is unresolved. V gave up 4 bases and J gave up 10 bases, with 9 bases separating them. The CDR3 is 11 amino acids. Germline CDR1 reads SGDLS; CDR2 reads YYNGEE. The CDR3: CASSSSSTIYF. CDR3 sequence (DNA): TGTGCCAGCAGCTCCTCCTCGACCATATATTTT.

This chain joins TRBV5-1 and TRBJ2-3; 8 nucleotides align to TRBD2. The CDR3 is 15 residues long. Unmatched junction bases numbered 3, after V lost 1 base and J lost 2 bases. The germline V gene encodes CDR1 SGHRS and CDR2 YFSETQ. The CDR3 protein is CASSLFSGTTDTQYF. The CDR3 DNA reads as TGCGCCAGCAGCTTGTTTAGCGGGACCACAGATACGCAGTATTTT.

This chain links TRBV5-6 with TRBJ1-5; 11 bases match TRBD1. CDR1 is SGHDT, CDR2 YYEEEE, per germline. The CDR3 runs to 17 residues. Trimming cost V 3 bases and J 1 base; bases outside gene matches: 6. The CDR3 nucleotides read TGTGCCAGCAGCTACCGGACAGGGGGCGCGAGCAATCAGCCCCAGCATTTT. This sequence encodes CASSYRTGGASNQPQHF.

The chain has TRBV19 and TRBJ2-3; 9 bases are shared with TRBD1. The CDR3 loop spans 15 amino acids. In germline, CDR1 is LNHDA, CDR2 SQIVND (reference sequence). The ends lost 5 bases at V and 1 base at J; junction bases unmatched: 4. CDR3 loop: CASSGRTGGTDTQYF. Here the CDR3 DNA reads TGTGCCAGTAGTGGGCGGACAGGGGGCACAGATACGCAGTATTTT.

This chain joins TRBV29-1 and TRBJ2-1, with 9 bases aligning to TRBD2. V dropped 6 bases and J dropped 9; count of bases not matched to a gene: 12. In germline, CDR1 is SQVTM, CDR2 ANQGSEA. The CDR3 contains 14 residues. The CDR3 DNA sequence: TGCAGCGTCGCCAAGACTAGCGGAAGATTTGAGCAGTTCTTC. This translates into CSVAKTSGRFEQFF.